This T cell receptor beta chain was captured in a study of cytomegalovirus exposure and HLA in healthy donors. Study details: A prior study identified 117 million unique TCR beta sequences from 180 million or so T cells. Among the 400 or so donors who were genotyped, about 79% fell in the genetic ancestry cluster that is associated with self-reported Caucasian donors.

It was with 60 Vbeta and 13 Jbeta primers that the PCR ran. The assay was immunoSEQ multiplex PCR, and TCRdb's table has in-frame clones only and misses some. Among fewer than 200,000 clones listed, approximately 79% were seen once. V gave up 5 bases and J gave up 1 base, with 12 bases separating them. The germline gives CDR1 GTSNPN, CDR2 SVGIG (reference sequence). The CDR3 covers 13 residues. The source is a man aged 40-50 years in good health and CMV-seropositive. The sequenced sample consisted of PBMCs. V and J are TRBV30 and TRBJ2-7, with D possibly matching TRBD1 (6 bases). CDR3 sequence: CAWGTGQSYEQYF. CDR3 sequence (DNA): TGTGCCTGGGGCACCGGACAGTCCTACGAGCAGTACTTC.